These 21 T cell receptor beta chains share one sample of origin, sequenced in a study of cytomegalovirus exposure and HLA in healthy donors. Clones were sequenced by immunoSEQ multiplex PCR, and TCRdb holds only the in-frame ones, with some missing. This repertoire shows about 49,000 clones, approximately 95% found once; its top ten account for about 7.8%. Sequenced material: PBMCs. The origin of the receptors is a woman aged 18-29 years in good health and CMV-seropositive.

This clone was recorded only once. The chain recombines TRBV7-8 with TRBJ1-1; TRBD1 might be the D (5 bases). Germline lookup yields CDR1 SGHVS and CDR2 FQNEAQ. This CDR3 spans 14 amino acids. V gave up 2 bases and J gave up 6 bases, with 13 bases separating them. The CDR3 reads CASSLKGQGSEAFF. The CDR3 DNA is TGTGCCAGCAGCTTAAAGGGGCAGGGATCTGAAGCTTTCTTT.

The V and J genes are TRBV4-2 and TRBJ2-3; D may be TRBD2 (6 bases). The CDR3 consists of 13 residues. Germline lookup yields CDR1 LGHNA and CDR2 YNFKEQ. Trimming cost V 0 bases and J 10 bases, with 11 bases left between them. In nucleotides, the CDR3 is TGTGCCAGCAGCCAAGATTTCGGGAGTCCGCAGTATTTT. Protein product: CASSQDFGSPQYF.

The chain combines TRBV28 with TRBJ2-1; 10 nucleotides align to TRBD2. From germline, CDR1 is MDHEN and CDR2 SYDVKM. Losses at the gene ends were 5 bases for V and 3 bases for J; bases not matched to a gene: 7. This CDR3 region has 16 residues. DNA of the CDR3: TGTGCCAGCAGTCCGAGCGGGAGGGCCCTCTACAATGAGCAGTTCTTC. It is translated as CASSPSGRALYNEQFF.

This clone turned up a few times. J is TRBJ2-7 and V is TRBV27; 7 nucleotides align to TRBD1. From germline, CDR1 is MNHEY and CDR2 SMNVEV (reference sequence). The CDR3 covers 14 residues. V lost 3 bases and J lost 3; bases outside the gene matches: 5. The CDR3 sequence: CASSLVGGNYEQYF. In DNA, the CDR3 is TGTGCCAGCAGTTTGGTAGGGGGCAACTACGAGCAGTACTTC.

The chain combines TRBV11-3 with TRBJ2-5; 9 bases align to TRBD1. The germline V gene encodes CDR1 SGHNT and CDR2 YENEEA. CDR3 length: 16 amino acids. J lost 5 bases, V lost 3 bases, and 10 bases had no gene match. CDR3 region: CASSFYSGTGIETQYF. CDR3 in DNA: TGTGCCAGCAGCTTCTATTCCGGGACAGGGATCGAGACCCAGTACTTC.

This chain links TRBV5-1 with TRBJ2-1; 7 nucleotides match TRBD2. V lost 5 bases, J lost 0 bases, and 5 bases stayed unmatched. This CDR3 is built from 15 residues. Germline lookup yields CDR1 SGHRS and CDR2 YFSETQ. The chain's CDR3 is CASRLGTTSYNEQFF. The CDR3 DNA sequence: TGCGCCAGCAGGCTCGGGACTACCTCCTACAATGAGCAGTTCTTC.

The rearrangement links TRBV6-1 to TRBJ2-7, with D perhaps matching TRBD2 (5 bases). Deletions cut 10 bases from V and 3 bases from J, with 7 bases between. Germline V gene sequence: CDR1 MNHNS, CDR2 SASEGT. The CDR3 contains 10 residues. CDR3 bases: TGTGCCACTAGCTTCTACGAGCAGTACTTC. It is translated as CATSFYEQYF.

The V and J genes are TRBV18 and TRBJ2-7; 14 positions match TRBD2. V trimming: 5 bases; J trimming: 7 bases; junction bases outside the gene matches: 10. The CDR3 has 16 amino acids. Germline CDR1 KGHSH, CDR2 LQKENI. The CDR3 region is CASSTHPGTSGSEQYF. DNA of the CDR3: TGTGCCAGCTCAACACATCCCGGGACTAGCGGGAGTGAGCAGTACTTC. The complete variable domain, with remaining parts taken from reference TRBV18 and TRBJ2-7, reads NAGVMQNPRHLVRRRGQEARLRCSPMKGHSHVYWYRQLPEEGLKFMVYLQKENIIDESGMPKERFSAEFPKEGPSILRIQQVVRGDSAAYFCASSTHPGTSGSEQYFGPGTRLTVT.

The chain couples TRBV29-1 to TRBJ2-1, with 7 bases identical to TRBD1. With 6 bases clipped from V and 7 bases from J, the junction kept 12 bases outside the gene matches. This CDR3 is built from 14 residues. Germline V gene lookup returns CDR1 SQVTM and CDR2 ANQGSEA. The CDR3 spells CSVSGRGKWNEQFF. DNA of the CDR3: TGCAGCGTATCGGGCAGGGGGAAGTGGAATGAGCAGTTCTTC.

CDR3 sequence: CASSQDSSGNTIYF. CDR3 coding DNA: TGTGCCAGCAGCCAAGACAGCTCTGGAAACACCATATATTTT. V and J are TRBV4-2 and TRBJ1-3; D not certain. Trimming took 0 bases from V and 0 from J, leaving 3 bases between them. CDR3 length equals 14 residues. Germline V gene lookup returns CDR1 LGHNA and CDR2 YNFKEQ.

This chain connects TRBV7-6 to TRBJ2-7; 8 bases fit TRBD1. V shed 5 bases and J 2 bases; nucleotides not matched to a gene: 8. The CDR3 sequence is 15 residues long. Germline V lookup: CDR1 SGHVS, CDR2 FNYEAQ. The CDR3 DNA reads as TGTGCCAGCAGCACAGGGCAGGGGGCCACCTACGAGCAGTACTTC. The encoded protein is CASSTGQGATYEQYF. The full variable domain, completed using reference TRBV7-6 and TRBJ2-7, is GAGVSQSPRYKVTKRGQDVALRCDPISGHVSLYWYRQALGQGPEFLTYFNYEAQQDKSGLPNDRFSAERPEGSISTLTIQRTEQRDSAMYRCASSTGQGATYEQYFGPGTRLTVT.

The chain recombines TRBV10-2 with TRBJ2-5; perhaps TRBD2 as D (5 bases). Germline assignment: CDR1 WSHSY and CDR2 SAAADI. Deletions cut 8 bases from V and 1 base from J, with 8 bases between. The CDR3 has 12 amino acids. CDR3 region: CASGRGQETQYF. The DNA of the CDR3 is TGCGCCAGCGGACGGGGCCAAGAGACCCAGTACTTC.

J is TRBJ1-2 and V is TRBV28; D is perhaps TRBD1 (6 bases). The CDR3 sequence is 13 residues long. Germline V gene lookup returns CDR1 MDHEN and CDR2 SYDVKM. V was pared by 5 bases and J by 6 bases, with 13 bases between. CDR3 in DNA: TGTGCCAGCAGTCCAGAGAGGACAGATGGCTACACCTTC. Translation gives CASSPERTDGYTF.

The DNA for the CDR3 is TGTGCCAGCAGGCGGGGACGGGTCTACGAGCAGTACTTC. Encoded protein: CASRRGRVYEQYF. The rearrangement uses TRBV28 and TRBJ2-7, with D possibly being TRBD2 (6 bases). Germline CDR1 reads MDHEN; CDR2 reads SYDVKM. V was clipped by 6 bases and J by 3 bases, with 12 bases between them. This CDR3 contains 13 residues.

The CDR3 protein is CASSPGRGMNTEAFF. Written as DNA, the CDR3 is TGTGCCAGCTCACCGGGCAGGGGCATGAACACTGAAGCTTTCTTT. The genes are TRBV18 and TRBJ1-1; D is possibly TRBD1 (6 bases). Trimming removed 3 bases at V and 0 bases at J, with 11 bases between. Germline-derived CDR1 and CDR2 are KGHSH and LQKENI. The CDR3 consists of 15 residues.

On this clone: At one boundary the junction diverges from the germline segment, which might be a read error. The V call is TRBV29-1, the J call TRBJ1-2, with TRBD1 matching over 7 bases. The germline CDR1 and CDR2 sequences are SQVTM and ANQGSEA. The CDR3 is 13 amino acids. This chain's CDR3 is CTVLTGYNYGYTF. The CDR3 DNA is TGCACCGTTTTGACAGGGTATAACTATGGCTACACCTTC.

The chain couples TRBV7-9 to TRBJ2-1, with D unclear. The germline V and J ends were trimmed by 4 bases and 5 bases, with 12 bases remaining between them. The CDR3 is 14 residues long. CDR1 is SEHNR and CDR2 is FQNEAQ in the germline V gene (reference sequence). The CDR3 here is CASSSPQVNNEQFF. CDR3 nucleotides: TGTGCCAGCAGCTCCCCCCAGGTAAACAATGAGCAGTTCTTC.

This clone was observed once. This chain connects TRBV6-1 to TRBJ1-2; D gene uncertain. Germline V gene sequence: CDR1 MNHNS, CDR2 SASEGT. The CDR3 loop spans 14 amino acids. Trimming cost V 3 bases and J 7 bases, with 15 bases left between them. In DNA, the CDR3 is TGTGCCAGCAGTGATCTTCCCCGGAGCAGTGGCTACACCTTC. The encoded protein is CASSDLPRSSGYTF.

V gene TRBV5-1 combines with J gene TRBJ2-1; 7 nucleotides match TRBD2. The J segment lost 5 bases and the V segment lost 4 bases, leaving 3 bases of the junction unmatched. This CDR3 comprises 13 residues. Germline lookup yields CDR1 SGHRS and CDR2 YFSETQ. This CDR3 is CASSRDYNNEQFF. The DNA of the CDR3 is TGCGCCAGCAGCAGGGACTACAACAATGAGCAGTTCTTC.

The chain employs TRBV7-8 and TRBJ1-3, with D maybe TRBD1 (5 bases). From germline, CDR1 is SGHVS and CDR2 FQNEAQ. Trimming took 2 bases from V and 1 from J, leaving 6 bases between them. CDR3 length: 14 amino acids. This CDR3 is CASSLTGSGNTIYF. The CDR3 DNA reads TGTGCCAGCAGCTTAACAGGTTCTGGAAACACCATATATTTT.

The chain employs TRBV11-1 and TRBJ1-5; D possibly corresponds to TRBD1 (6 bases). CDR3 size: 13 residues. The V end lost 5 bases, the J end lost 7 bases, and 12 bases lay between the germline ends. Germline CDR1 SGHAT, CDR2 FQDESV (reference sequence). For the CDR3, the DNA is TGTGCCAGCAGCCCCGGACAGTTACAGCCCCAGCATTTT. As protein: CASSPGQLQPQHF.